These 2 T cell receptor beta chains were all obtained from the same sample, sequenced in a study of CD8 T cells in Susac syndrome. Random-hexamer reverse transcription was applied to roughly 0.5 to 1 ug RNA. TCRdb called the immunoSEQ multiplex PCR reads again in MiXCR, with one record for every CDR3 protein. The sample contains over 200,000 distinct CDR3 sequences, roughly 94% of which appear only once. The sequenced sample was CD4+ T cells from PBMCs. All receptors derive from a human donor with multiple sclerosis.

The chain carries TRBV6-5 and TRBJ2-6; 11 bases are shared with TRBD1. The CDR3 contains 18 residues. J lost 0 bases, V lost 1 base, and 2 bases had no gene match. Germline V lookup: CDR1 MNHEY, CDR2 SVGAGI. The DNA for the CDR3 is TGTGCCAGCAGTTACTTAGGGACAGGGGGCTCTGGGGCCAACGTCCTGACTTTC. This encodes CASSYLGTGGSGANVLTF.

The chain joins TRBV12-3 or TRBV12-4 to TRBJ2-2; D is undetermined. The CDR3 length is 14 residues. Trimming left V 1 base short and J 0 bases short, with 3 bases between. As DNA, the CDR3 is TGTGCCAGCAGTTTAGAGTCGAACACCGGGGAGCTGTTTTTT. Protein product: CASSLESNTGELFF.